One and the same sample provided the 18 T cell receptor beta chains below, sequenced in a study of CD8+ T cells in alopecia areata. cDNA prepared by RNA extraction and subsequent reverse transcription served as the template for sequencing. Using immunoSEQ multiplex PCR, the repertoire was profiled, and TCRdb retains in-frame clones only, with some absent. The data hold roughly 120,000 clones, with roughly two fifths observed a single time. Sequenced: CD4+ T cells sorted from blood. These receptors all come from a human donor with alopecia areata.

The chain recombines TRBV7-2 with TRBJ2-1; a weak D match, TRBD2 (5 bases). The ends were cut back, 3 bases at V and 6 bases at J, with 9 bases in the middle. The CDR3 totals 13 residues. Germline lookup yields CDR1 SGHTA and CDR2 FQGNSA. The CDR3 spells CASSFLGGNEQFF. DNA of the CDR3: TGTGCCAGCAGCTTCCTAGGAGGCAATGAGCAGTTCTTC.

This clone was seen a handful of times. The J gene is TRBJ2-1, the V gene TRBV11-3; 8 bases are shared with TRBD2. Losses at the gene ends were 5 bases for V and 7 bases for J; bases not matched to a gene: 7. The CDR3 has 14 amino acids. Germline V gene lookup returns CDR1 SGHNT and CDR2 YENEEA. The CDR3 sequence is CASSPGTSSNEQFF. CDR3 sequence (DNA): TGTGCCAGCAGCCCTGGGACTAGTTCGAATGAGCAGTTCTTC.

The chain uses TRBV27 and TRBJ1-1; 8 bases are a match to TRBD1. This CDR3 region has 16 residues. Unmatched junction bases numbered 11, after V lost 4 bases and J lost 4 bases. Germline V lookup: CDR1 MNHEY, CDR2 SMNVEV (reference sequence). DNA of the CDR3: TGTGCCAGCAGTTGGCAGGGGGCAGGGTTTGCCACTGAAGCTTTCTTT. Encoded protein: CASSWQGAGFATEAFF.

The chain carries TRBV29-1 and TRBJ1-2, with a tentative D call TRBD1 (5 bases). This CDR3 is 13 amino acids long. V was clipped by 3 bases and J by 7 bases, with 15 bases between them. Germline CDR1 SQVTM, CDR2 ANQGSEA. The CDR3 spells CSVDRQGISGYTF. The CDR3 DNA reads TGCAGCGTTGATAGGCAGGGAATCAGTGGCTACACCTTC.

This clone occurred once. The chain recombines TRBV18 with TRBJ2-1; a weak D match, TRBD2 (5 bases). Looked up from germline, CDR1 is KGHSH and CDR2 is LQKENI. Trimming removed 6 bases from V and 5 bases from J, with 20 bases in between. The CDR3 is made up of 16 amino acids. The CDR3 reads CASSKTLDSGNNEQFF. CDR3 in DNA: TGTGCCAGCTCTAAGACTCTAGATTCGGGGAACAATGAGCAGTTCTTC. The complete variable domain, with remaining parts taken from reference TRBV18 and TRBJ2-1, reads NAGVMQNPRHLVRRRGQEARLRCSPMKGHSHVYWYRQLPEEGLKFMVYLQKENIIDESGMPKERFSAEFPKEGPSILRIQQVVRGDSAAYFCASSKTLDSGNNEQFFGPGTRLTVL.

The rearrangement joins TRBV30 to TRBJ1-4, with D unresolved. CDR3 length: 13 amino acids. Trimming cost V 1 base and J 8 bases, with 11 bases left between them. Germline assignment: CDR1 GTSNPN and CDR2 SVGIG (reference sequence). CDR3 nucleotide sequence: TGTGCCTGGAGTGGGACCGCGCCGGAAAAACTGTTTTTT. Its protein product is CAWSGTAPEKLFF.

The chain uses TRBV28 and TRBJ1-2; perhaps TRBD1 as D (5 bases). Trimming removed 4 bases from V and 6 bases from J, with 15 bases in between. This CDR3 spans 14 amino acids. The germline gives CDR1 MDHEN, CDR2 SYDVKM. The CDR3 DNA reads as TGTGCCAGCAGTTCTGCTCAGGGAGGAGATGGCTACACCTTC. It translates to CASSSAQGGDGYTF.

This clone was seen only a few times. Other nucleotide sequences in the sample specify the same CDR3. The chain couples TRBV29-1 to TRBJ2-2, with TRBD1 matching over 7 bases. The CDR3 contains 14 residues. CDR1 SQVTM and CDR2 ANQGSEA come from the germline V gene. The ends lost 5 bases at V and 0 bases at J; junction bases unmatched: 3. The CDR3 nucleotides are TGCAGCGTTCGGCAGGGGGCGAACACCGGGGAGCTGTTTTTT. It yields the protein CSVRQGANTGELFF.

This clone was detected only once. J is TRBJ2-3 and V is TRBV29-1, with 9 bases lining up with TRBD1. V was pared by 6 bases and J by 3 bases, with 4 bases of the junction left unmatched. The CDR3 extends over 13 amino acids. Germline loops: CDR1 SQVTM, CDR2 ANQGSEA. The DNA for the CDR3 is TGCAGCGTAGGGACAGGGAGGACAGATACGCAGTATTTT. Residues: CSVGTGRTDTQYF.

Only a few counts were recorded for this clone. The chain joins TRBV29-1 to TRBJ1-4; the D gene is possibly TRBD1 (5 bases). This CDR3 contains 13 residues. Germline loops: CDR1 SQVTM, CDR2 ANQGSEA. Trimming removed 8 bases from V and 4 bases from J, with 14 bases in between. CDR3 region: CSFSGGGNEKLFF. The DNA of the CDR3 is TGCAGCTTCTCCGGCGGGGGTAATGAAAAACTGTTTTTT. The full variable domain, in which reference TRBV29-1 and TRBJ1-4 provide the parts outside the CDR3, is SAVISQKPSRDICQRGTSLTIQCQVDSQVTMMFWYRQQPGQSLTLIATANQGSEATYESGFVIDKFPISRPNLTFSTLTVSNMSPEDSSIYLCSFSGGGNEKLFFGSGTQLSVL.

This clone was seen once. The chain uses TRBV5-6 and TRBJ2-1; D remains ambiguous. Deletions cut 6 bases from V and 1 base from J, with 14 bases between. Germline V CDR1 and CDR2: SGHDT, YYEEEE. There are 15 residues in the CDR3. The CDR3 reads CASISRLQSYNEQFF. CDR3 nucleotide sequence: TGTGCCAGCATCTCGAGACTCCAATCCTACAATGAGCAGTTCTTC.

This chain joins TRBV30 and TRBJ2-7, with 8 nucleotides matching TRBD1. Germline lookup yields CDR1 GTSNPN and CDR2 SVGIG (reference sequence). The CDR3 is 14 amino acids. The J segment lost 0 bases and the V segment lost 2 bases, leaving 3 bases of the junction unmatched. The CDR3 sequence is CAWSPGTGSYEQYF. DNA for the CDR3: TGTGCCTGGAGTCCCGGGACAGGCTCCTACGAGCAGTACTTC. The whole variable domain, filled in from reference TRBV30 and TRBJ2-7, reads SQTIHQWPATLVQPVGSPLSLECTVEGTSNPNLYWYRQAAGRGLQLLFYSVGIGQISSEVPQNLSASRPQDRQFILSSKKLLLSDSGFYLCAWSPGTGSYEQYFGPGTRLTVT.

J is TRBJ1-4 and V is TRBV30; TRBD1 is a possible D gene (5 bases). The germline V gene encodes CDR1 GTSNPN and CDR2 SVGIG (reference sequence). This CDR3 has 14 amino acids. V gave up 4 bases and J gave up 3 bases, with 12 bases separating them. CDR3 nucleotide sequence: TGTGCCTGGAATTCAGGGATGGCTAATGAAAAACTGTTTTTT. Amino acids: CAWNSGMANEKLFF.

The chain links TRBV29-1 to TRBJ2-1; tentative D call: TRBD2 (6 bases). This CDR3 has 14 residues. Trimming cost V 2 bases and J 3 bases, with 11 bases left between them. The V gene's germline CDR1 is SQVTM and CDR2 ANQGSEA. CDR3 bases: TGCAGCGTTGAACCGGGACTGTTCTACAATGAGCAGTTCTTC. Its protein is CSVEPGLFYNEQFF.

This clone was found a few times. CDR3 region: CSYGEIVNYGYTF. The CDR3 coding sequence is TGCAGTTATGGGGAGATCGTGAACTATGGCTACACCTTC. The chain is built from TRBV29-1 and TRBJ1-2; no clear D gene. CDR1 is SQVTM and CDR2 is ANQGSEA in the germline V gene. The CDR3 extends over 13 amino acids.

This clone came up a few times. This chain connects TRBV7-9 to TRBJ2-7; D remains unclear. The CDR3 runs to 13 residues. V lost 5 bases to trimming and J lost 7 bases, with 15 bases between them. Germline V gene data show CDR1 as SEHNR and CDR2 as FQNEAQ (reference sequence). Here the CDR3 reads CASSIRTYAEQYF. The CDR3 DNA follows: TGTGCCAGCAGCATTCGGACGTATGCGGAGCAGTACTTC.

This clone has only a few counts. V gene TRBV29-1 combines with J gene TRBJ1-1; D is possibly TRBD1 (5 bases). V was trimmed by 6 bases and J by 7 bases, leaving 15 bases between them. The CDR3 covers 12 residues. CDR1 and CDR2 (germline): SQVTM, ANQGSEA. The CDR3: CSVRGAGDEAFF. Here the CDR3 DNA reads TGCAGCGTCCGCGGCGCGGGGGATGAAGCTTTCTTT. The whole variable domain, filled in from reference TRBV29-1 and TRBJ1-1, reads SAVISQKPSRDICQRGTSLTIQCQVDSQVTMMFWYRQQPGQSLTLIATANQGSEATYESGFVIDKFPISRPNLTFSTLTVSNMSPEDSSIYLCSVRGAGDEAFFGQGTRLTVV.

This clone was found a few times. The chain employs TRBV28 and TRBJ2-5; D might be TRBD1 or TRBD2, each matching 6 bases. This CDR3 region has 14 residues. CDR1 and CDR2 (germline): MDHEN, SYDVKM. Trimming stripped 5 bases from V and 5 bases from J, with 15 bases between. The CDR3 sequence: CASSLRGPRETQYF. CDR3 DNA sequence: TGTGCCAGCAGTCTCCGGGGGCCACGGGAGACCCAGTACTTC.